This T cell receptor beta chain was obtained from a study of T-cell memory formation after mild COVID-19. Study-wide context: TCR clusters were mostly confined to one donor each. Study results and caveats: Clones contracting day 15 to 85 were balanced CD4/CD8; later expanders leaned CD4+. Some clones that responded were present in memory (sampled pre-infection), which suggests cross-reactive memory joined.

Notes on this clonotype: Its antigen remains unknown.

5'RACE primed at constant segments yielded TCR alpha and TCR beta cDNA libraries bearing sample barcodes and UMIs. TCRdb re-called the 5' RACE reads through MiXCR, storing one row per CDR3 protein. Among just under 150,000 distinct CDR3 sequences listed, about a fifth were seen once. The CDR3 totals 16 residues. Trimming took 0 bases from V and 3 from J; bases not matched to a gene: 8. The germline V gene encodes CDR1 SGDLS and CDR2 YYNGEE. Material: PBMCs or a T cell subset sorted from them (not recorded which). This TCR came from an adult woman who had mild COVID-19 (a few samples of this study predate the infection). Cell type and time point are not known. This rearrangement joins TRBV9 to TRBJ2-7, with 8 positions matching TRBD2. The CDR3 spells CASSVGPVAGNYEQYF. Here the CDR3 DNA reads TGTGCCAGCAGCGTAGGTCCCGTAGCGGGGAACTACGAGCAGTACTTC.